The 27 T cell receptor beta chains in this list originate from one sample, sequenced in a study of OX40 agonist ivuxolimab in advanced cancers. Using immunoSEQ multiplex PCR, the repertoire was profiled, and TCRdb retains in-frame clones only, with some absent. Seen here are 50,000 or so clones, 80% to 95% observed once, and the top ten hold approximately 25%. The sample consisted of CD4+ or CD8+ T cells sorted from blood, taken in a trial of the OX40 agonist ivuxolimab. These receptors were taken from an adult with an advanced solid tumor such as melanoma, head and neck, liver or kidney cancer.

V usage is TRBV5-8 and J usage is TRBJ1-5, with D possibly being TRBD1 (5 bases). V shed 1 base and J shed 8 bases, with 16 bases lying between them. Germline CDR1 and CDR2: SGHTS and YDEGEE. This CDR3 has 15 residues. CDR3 loop: CASSLMPGKREPQHF. The DNA for the CDR3 is TGTGCCAGCAGCTTGATGCCAGGGAAAAGGGAGCCCCAGCATTTT.

CDR3 protein: CASSFRDSSYEQYF. The DNA of the CDR3 is TGTGCCAGCAGCTTTCGGGACAGCTCCTACGAGCAGTACTTC. The chain links TRBV11-2 to TRBJ2-7, with 7 nucleotides matching TRBD1. Trimming took 3 bases from V and 0 from J; bases not matched to a gene: 2. Germline V gene data show CDR1 as SGHAT and CDR2 as FQNNGV. The CDR3 spans 14 residues.

The chain couples TRBV9 to TRBJ2-2; D unresolved. This CDR3 region has 14 residues. V gave up 0 bases and J gave up 3 bases, with 6 bases separating them. The germline gives CDR1 SGDLS, CDR2 YYNGEE. The CDR3 nucleotides read TGTGCCAGCAGCGTAGAAAGCTACACCGGGGAGCTGTTTTTT. Amino acid sequence: CASSVESYTGELFF. Filled out from reference TRBV9 and TRBJ2-2, the complete variable domain reads DSGVTQTPKHLITATGQRVTLRCSPRSGDLSVYWYQQSLDQGLQFLIQYYNGEERAKGNILERFSAQQFPDLHSELNLSSLELGDSALYFCASSVESYTGELFFGEGSRLTVL.

CDR3 DNA: TGTGCCAGCAAAGAGCGGGAGCTGTACTACAATGAGCAGTTCTTC. It yields the protein CASKERELYYNEQFF. The V call is TRBV6-1, the J call TRBJ2-1; TRBD2 matches at 8 bases. The CDR3 spans 15 residues. The germline V gene encodes CDR1 MNHNS and CDR2 SASEGT. J lost 3 bases, V lost 7 bases, and 8 bases had no gene match.

V is TRBV9 and J is TRBJ2-2; possible D gene TRBD1, 5 bases. Trimming stripped 3 bases from V and 7 bases from J, with 10 bases between. This CDR3 is built from 13 residues. The germline gives CDR1 SGDLS, CDR2 YYNGEE. The CDR3 DNA is TGTGCCAGCAGCGACAGGTTCAGCGGGGAGCTGTTTTTT. Translation gives CASSDRFSGELFF. Drawing the rest from reference TRBV9 and TRBJ2-2, the complete variable domain is DSGVTQTPKHLITATGQRVTLRCSPRSGDLSVYWYQQSLDQGLQFLIQYYNGEERAKGNILERFSAQQFPDLHSELNLSSLELGDSALYFCASSDRFSGELFFGEGSRLTVL.

Here the CDR3 DNA reads TGTGCCAGCTCAATGGGGAACACCATATATTTT. Translated, it gives CASSMGNTIYF. The chain recombines TRBV7-8 with TRBJ1-3; D ambiguous. Germline CDR1 is SGHVS and CDR2 is FQNEAQ. This CDR3 contains 11 residues. V lost 8 bases and J 7 bases, leaving 9 bases between the germline ends. Variable domain in full (rest from reference TRBV7-8 and TRBJ1-3): GAGVSQSPRYKVAKRGQDVALRCDPISGHVSLFWYQQALGQGPEFLTYFQNEAQLDKSGLPSDRFFAERPEGSVSTLKIQRTQQEDSAVYLCASSMGNTIYFGEGSWLTVV.

CDR3 DNA: TGTGCCAGCAGCTTGACCCAGACTGAAGCTTTCTTT. Its translation: CASSLTQTEAFF. This rearrangement joins TRBV5-4 to TRBJ1-1; D gene unclear. The V end lost 1 base, the J end lost 5 bases, and 6 bases lay between the germline ends. CDR1 and CDR2 from the germline V gene are SGHNT and YYREEE (reference sequence). CDR3 length: 12 amino acids. The full variable domain, with the rest looked up from reference TRBV5-4 and TRBJ1-1, is ETGVTQSPTHLIKTRGQQVTLRCSSQSGHNTVSWYQQALGQGPQFIFQYYREEENGRGNFPPRFSGLQFPNYSSELNVNALELDDSALYLCASSLTQTEAFFGQGTRLTVV.

This chain joins TRBV23-1 and TRBJ2-5; TRBD2 matches 7 bases. TRBV23-1 carries the ORF label, with uncertain function. The CDR3 spans 16 residues. The junction had 8 bases not matched to a gene; V was cut back by 2 bases and J by 2 bases. Written as DNA, the CDR3 is TGCGCCAGCAGTCAACGCAGCAGGGAGGGTCAAGAGACCCAGTACTTC. Protein sequence: CASSQRSREGQETQYF.

The chain joins TRBV6-5 to TRBJ2-4, with D perhaps TRBD2 (7 bases). Germline CDR1 MNHEY, CDR2 SVGAGI. This CDR3 comprises 14 residues. Trimming left V 2 bases short and J 8 bases short, with 13 bases between. In nucleotides, the CDR3 is TGTGCCAGCAGTTACGGCGGGGGCCGGGACATTCAGTACTTC. Translation gives CASSYGGGRDIQYF.

The rearrangement links TRBV28 to TRBJ2-7; D not certain. V was pared by 5 bases and J by 6 bases, with 8 bases between. CDR3 length: 11 amino acids. Germline-derived CDR1 and CDR2 are MDHEN and SYDVKM. Here the CDR3 DNA reads TGTGCCAGCAGTCCTACGTCCGAGCAGTACTTC. Residues: CASSPTSEQYF.

V usage is TRBV5-1 and J usage is TRBJ1-2; 9 positions agree with TRBD1. Trimming at V came to 0 bases and at J to 8 bases, leaving 11 bases not matched to a gene. There are 16 residues in the CDR3. Germline-derived CDR1 and CDR2 are SGHRS and YFSETQ. As DNA, the CDR3 is TGCGCCAGCAGCTTGGGATTCGGGACAGGGTTCGACGGCTACACCTTC. It is translated as CASSLGFGTGFDGYTF. Looking up the rest from reference TRBV5-1 and TRBJ1-2 gives the full variable domain: KAGVTQTPRYLIKTRGQQVTLSCSPISGHRSVSWYQQTPGQGLQFLFEYFSETQRNKGNFPGRFSGRQFSNSRSEMNVSTLELGDSALYLCASSLGFGTGFDGYTFGSGTRLTVV.

The chain combines TRBV27 with TRBJ2-3, with a weak D call TRBD2 (7 bases). This CDR3 is 16 amino acids long. Germline lookup yields CDR1 MNHEY and CDR2 SMNVEV (reference sequence). Deletions cut 5 bases from V and 2 bases from J, with 17 bases between. The CDR3 DNA is TGTGCCAGCAGTCCCCCCTGGGCGGGGGCCACAGATACGCAGTATTTT. This gives the protein CASSPPWAGATDTQYF.

The rearrangement joins TRBV10-3 to TRBJ2-1; 12 nucleotides line up with TRBD2. The CDR3 spans 15 residues. CDR1 is ENHRY and CDR2 is SYGVKD in the germline V gene. The V segment lost 3 bases and the J segment 8 bases; nucleotides outside the gene matches: 5. CDR3 protein: CAISDRTSGMYEQFF. The CDR3 DNA is TGTGCCATCAGTGACCGGACTAGCGGGATGTATGAGCAGTTCTTC.

This chain uses TRBV9 with TRBJ2-7; D is unresolved. V lost 0 bases and J 6 bases, leaving 13 bases between the germline ends. This CDR3 contains 14 residues. CDR1 SGDLS and CDR2 YYNGEE come from the germline V gene. Here the CDR3 DNA reads TGTGCCAGCAGCGTAGAGGTTACGGTATCCGAGCAGTACTTC. Translated, it gives CASSVEVTVSEQYF.

The chain links TRBV10-2 to TRBJ1-2; D unclear. Trimming pared 10 bases from V and 4 bases from J, leaving 13 bases between. Germline V CDR1 and CDR2: WSHSY, SAAADI. The CDR3 is 12 residues long. The DNA for the CDR3 is TGCGCCACCGACGACGGCTCCTATGGCTACACCTTC. Its translation: CATDDGSYGYTF.

This chain links TRBV7-9 with TRBJ1-5; D is ambiguous. V gave up 2 bases and J gave up 4 bases, with 12 bases separating them. CDR1 is SEHNR, CDR2 FQNEAQ, per germline (reference sequence). This CDR3 contains 15 residues. The CDR3 region has the DNA TGTGCCAGCAGCTTAAGTGGTGGTCCTAATCAGCCCCAGCATTTT. It translates to CASSLSGGPNQPQHF.

The chain links TRBV7-9 to TRBJ1-6; D perhaps matches TRBD1 (6 bases). The CDR3 has 15 amino acids. CDR1 is SEHNR and CDR2 is FQNEAQ in the germline V gene (reference sequence). V lost 3 bases to trimming and J lost 10 bases, with 16 bases between them. The CDR3 DNA reads TGTGCCAGCAGCTTTCGGACAGCGGGCGACTCACCCCTCCACTTT. Translated, it gives CASSFRTAGDSPLHF.

CDR3 DNA sequence: TGTGCCAGCAGTTTCTATCGCGGTTCCTACGAGCAGTACTTC. It encodes CASSFYRGSYEQYF. The genes are TRBV27 and TRBJ2-7; D not certain. The CDR3 extends over 14 amino acids. Trimming removed 3 bases from V and 1 base from J, with 10 bases in between. In germline, CDR1 is MNHEY, CDR2 SMNVEV (reference sequence).

J is TRBJ1-1 and V is TRBV9; TRBD1 matches 11 bases. The CDR3 runs to 15 residues. Germline lookup yields CDR1 SGDLS and CDR2 YYNGEE. The trim removed 3 bases at V and 5 bases at J, leaving 6 bases unmatched. For the CDR3, the DNA is TGTGCCAGCAGCGCGCCGGGACAGGGGGTTACTGAAGCTTTCTTT. This translates into CASSAPGQGVTEAFF.

The chain is built from TRBV4-3 and TRBJ1-3, with D possibly matching TRBD1 (5 bases). The CDR3 is 17 residues long. Trimming cost V 1 base and J 0 bases, with 13 bases left between them. Germline V gives CDR1 LGHNA, CDR2 YSLEER. Here the CDR3 DNA reads TGCGCCAGCAGCCAAGCTCAGACAGATCGCTCTGGAAACACCATATATTTT. Translating it yields CASSQAQTDRSGNTIYF.

The J gene is TRBJ2-1, the V gene TRBV4-2; D remains ambiguous. CDR3 length: 13 residues. The germline V gene has CDR1 LGHNA and CDR2 YNFKEQ. V was cut by 4 bases and J by 10 bases, with 14 bases left in between. The CDR3 is CASSLTDGREQFF. The CDR3 nucleotides are TGTGCCAGCAGCCTAACGGACGGGCGCGAGCAGTTCTTC.

The chain couples TRBV7-9 to TRBJ2-2; a weak D match, TRBD1 (6 bases). The CDR3 consists of 12 residues. The germline gives CDR1 SEHNR, CDR2 FQNEAQ (reference sequence). Between the trimmed V and J ends, which lost 4 bases and 6 bases, there was a span of 6 bases. CDR3 loop: CASSWTAGELFF. CDR3 bases: TGTGCCAGCAGCTGGACAGCCGGGGAGCTGTTTTTT.

This chain connects TRBV6-5 to TRBJ2-5, with D possibly being TRBD2 (5 bases). Trimming removed 2 bases at V and 1 base at J, with 14 bases between. CDR3 length: 16 residues. CDR1 and CDR2 (germline): MNHEY, SVGAGI. The CDR3 loop reads CASSYLARAGQETQYF. CDR3 in DNA: TGTGCCAGCAGTTACCTTGCGCGGGCCGGCCAAGAGACCCAGTACTTC.

This clone showed up just once. This chain joins TRBV9 and TRBJ2-7; no definite D call. Between the trimmed V and J ends, which lost 4 bases and 6 bases, there was a span of 20 bases. CDR3 size: 15 residues. Per germline, CDR1 SGDLS and CDR2 YYNGEE. The CDR3 bases are TGTGCCAGCAGCTCCGAGGAGAGGCTGGGTACCGAGCAGTACTTC. Translated, it gives CASSSEERLGTEQYF.

The V gene is TRBV19, the J gene TRBJ2-1; TRBD2 matches 13 bases. J gave up 6 bases and V 5 bases, and 4 bases lay outside the gene matches. The CDR3 totals 15 residues. Germline CDR1 is LNHDA and CDR2 is SQIVND (reference sequence). The CDR3 nucleotides read TGTGCCAGTAGTCCCGGGACTAGCGGGATCAATGAGCAGTTCTTC. It codes for CASSPGTSGINEQFF.

The chain carries TRBV28 and TRBJ2-3, with D perhaps TRBD2 (5 bases). The CDR3 is made up of 18 amino acids. Trimming pared 5 bases from V and 6 bases from J, leaving 27 bases between. Germline CDR1 reads MDHEN; CDR2 reads SYDVKM. The DNA of the CDR3 is TGTGCCAGCAGTCCCTCTGAAACGGAGGATTTGGGATCGGATACGCAGTATTTT. Translated: CASSPSETEDLGSDTQYF.

This clone was observed once. The J gene is TRBJ1-2, the V gene TRBV27; perhaps TRBD1 as D (6 bases). Looked up from germline, CDR1 is MNHEY and CDR2 is SMNVEV (reference sequence). V was shortened by 5 bases and J by 3 bases, with 19 bases between the two germline ends. This CDR3 comprises 16 residues. The CDR3 DNA sequence: TGTGCCAGCAGTCCTAGCTTTGGACAGATAGACTATGGCTACACCTTC. Translation gives CASSPSFGQIDYGYTF.